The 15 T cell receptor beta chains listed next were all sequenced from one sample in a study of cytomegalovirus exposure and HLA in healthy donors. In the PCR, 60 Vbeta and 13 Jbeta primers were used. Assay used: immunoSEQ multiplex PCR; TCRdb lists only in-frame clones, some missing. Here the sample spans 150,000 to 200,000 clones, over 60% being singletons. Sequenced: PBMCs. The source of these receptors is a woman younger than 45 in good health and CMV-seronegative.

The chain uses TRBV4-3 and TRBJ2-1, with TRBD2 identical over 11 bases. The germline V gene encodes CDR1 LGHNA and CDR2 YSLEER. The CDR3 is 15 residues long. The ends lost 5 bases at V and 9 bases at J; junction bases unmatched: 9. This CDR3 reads CASSTGTSGMPEQFF. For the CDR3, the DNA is TGCGCCAGCAGCACCGGGACTAGCGGAATGCCTGAGCAGTTCTTC.

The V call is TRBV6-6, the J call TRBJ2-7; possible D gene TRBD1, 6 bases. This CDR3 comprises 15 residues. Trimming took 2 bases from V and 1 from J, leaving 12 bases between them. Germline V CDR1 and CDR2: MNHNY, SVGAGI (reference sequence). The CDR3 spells CASSYPGVPSYEQYF. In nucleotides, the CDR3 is TGTGCCAGCAGTTACCCAGGGGTTCCATCCTACGAGCAGTACTTC.

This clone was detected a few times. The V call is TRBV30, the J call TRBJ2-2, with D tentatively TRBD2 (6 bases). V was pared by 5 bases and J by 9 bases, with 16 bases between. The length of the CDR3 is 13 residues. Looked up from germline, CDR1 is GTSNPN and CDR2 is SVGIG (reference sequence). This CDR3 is CAWGAGLFRELFF. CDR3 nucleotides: TGTGCCTGGGGGGCGGGGCTCTTTAGGGAGCTGTTTTTT.

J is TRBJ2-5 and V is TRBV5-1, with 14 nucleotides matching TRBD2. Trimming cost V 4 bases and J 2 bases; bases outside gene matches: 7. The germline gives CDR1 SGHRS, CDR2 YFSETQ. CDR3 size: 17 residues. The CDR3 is CASSKGLAGGYQETQYF. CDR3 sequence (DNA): TGCGCCAGCAGCAAAGGACTAGCGGGGGGTTATCAAGAGACCCAGTACTTC.

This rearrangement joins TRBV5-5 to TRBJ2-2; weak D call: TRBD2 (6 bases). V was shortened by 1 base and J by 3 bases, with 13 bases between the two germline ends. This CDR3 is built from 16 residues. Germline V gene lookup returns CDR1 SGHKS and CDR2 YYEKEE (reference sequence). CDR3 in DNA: TGTGCCAGCAGCTTGAGGGTAGCGGTTTACACCGGGGAGCTGTTTTTT. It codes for CASSLRVAVYTGELFF.

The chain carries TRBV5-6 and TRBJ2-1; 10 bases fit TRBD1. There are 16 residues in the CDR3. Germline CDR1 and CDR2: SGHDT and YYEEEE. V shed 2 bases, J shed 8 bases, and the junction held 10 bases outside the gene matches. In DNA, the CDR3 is TGTGCCAGCAGCTTCTCCTGGACAGGGGGGAGCGATGAGCAGTTCTTC. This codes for CASSFSWTGGSDEQFF.

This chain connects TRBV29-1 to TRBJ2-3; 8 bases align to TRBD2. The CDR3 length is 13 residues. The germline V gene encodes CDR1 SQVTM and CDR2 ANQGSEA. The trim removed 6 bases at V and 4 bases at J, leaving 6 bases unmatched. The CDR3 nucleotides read TGCAGCGTGGCGGGAGGTAGGGCAGATACGCAGTATTTT. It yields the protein CSVAGGRADTQYF.

In DNA, the CDR3 is TGCGCCAGCAGCTTCTCAAAAGTCCTGGGAGGTGAGCAGTTCTTC. It codes for CASSFSKVLGGEQFF. This chain links TRBV5-1 with TRBJ2-1, with D tentatively TRBD2 (6 bases). Trimming left V 2 bases short and J 9 bases short, with 18 bases between. Germline V gene data show CDR1 as SGHRS and CDR2 as YFSETQ. The CDR3 spans 15 residues.

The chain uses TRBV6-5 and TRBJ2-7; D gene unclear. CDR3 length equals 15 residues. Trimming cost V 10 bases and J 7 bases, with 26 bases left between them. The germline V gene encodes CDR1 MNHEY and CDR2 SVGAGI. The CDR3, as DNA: TGTGCCACCGCTGTCGGGTGGCCAGTTATGAGTGAGCAGTACTTC. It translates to CATAVGWPVMSEQYF.

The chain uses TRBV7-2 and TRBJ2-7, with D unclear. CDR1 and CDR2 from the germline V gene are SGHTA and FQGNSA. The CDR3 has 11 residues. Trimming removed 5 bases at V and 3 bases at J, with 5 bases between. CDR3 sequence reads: CASSDIYEQYF. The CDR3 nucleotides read TGTGCCAGCAGCGACATCTACGAGCAGTACTTC.

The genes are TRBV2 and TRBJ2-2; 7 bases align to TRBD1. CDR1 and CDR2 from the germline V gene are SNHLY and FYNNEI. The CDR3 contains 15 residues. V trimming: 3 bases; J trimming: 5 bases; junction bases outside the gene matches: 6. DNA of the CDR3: TGTGCCAGCAGTGACCTTGACAGGGATACCGGGGAGCTGTTTTTT. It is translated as CASSDLDRDTGELFF.

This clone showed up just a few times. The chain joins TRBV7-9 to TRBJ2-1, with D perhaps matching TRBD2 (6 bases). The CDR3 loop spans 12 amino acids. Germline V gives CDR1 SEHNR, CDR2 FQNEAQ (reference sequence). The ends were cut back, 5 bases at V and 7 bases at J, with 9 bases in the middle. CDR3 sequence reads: CASSVGGNEQFF. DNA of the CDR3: TGTGCCAGCAGCGTTGGAGGGAATGAGCAGTTCTTC.

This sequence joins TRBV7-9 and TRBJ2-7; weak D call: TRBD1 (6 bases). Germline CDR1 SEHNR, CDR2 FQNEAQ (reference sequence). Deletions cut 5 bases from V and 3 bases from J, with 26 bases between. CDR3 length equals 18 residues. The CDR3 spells CASSSLTGPGQNFYEQYF. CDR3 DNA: TGTGCCAGCAGCAGTCTAACCGGACCGGGACAAAACTTCTACGAGCAGTACTTC.

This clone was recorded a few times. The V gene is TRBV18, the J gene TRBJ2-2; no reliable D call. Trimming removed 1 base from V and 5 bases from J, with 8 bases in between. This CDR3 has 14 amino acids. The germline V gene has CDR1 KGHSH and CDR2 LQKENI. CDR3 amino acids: CASSPLGETGELFF. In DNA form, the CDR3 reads TGTGCCAGCTCACCACTTGGAGAAACCGGGGAGCTGTTTTTT.

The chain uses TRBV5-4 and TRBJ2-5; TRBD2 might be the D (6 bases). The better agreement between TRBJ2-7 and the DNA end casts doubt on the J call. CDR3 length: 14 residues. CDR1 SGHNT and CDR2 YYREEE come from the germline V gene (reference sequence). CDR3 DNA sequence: TGTGCCAGCAGCCCGGGACTTTCAGACTACGAGCAGTACTTC. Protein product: CASSPGLSDYEQYF.